Below, 5 T cell receptor beta chains from the same sample are listed, as sequenced in a study of T cell responses to AZD1222 COVID-19 vaccine. The data were produced by immunoSEQ multiplex PCR, yet TCRdb's version contains in-frame clones alone and is incomplete. Here the sample spans some 95,000 clones, just under 90% being singletons. The material was peripheral blood, obtained on day 0 of MenACWY control vaccination. Every receptor here comes from an adult in good health.

The V and J genes are TRBV18 and TRBJ1-3; 7 nucleotides line up with TRBD1. V shed 4 bases, J shed 2 bases, and the junction held 2 bases outside the gene matches. The CDR3 is made up of 14 amino acids. Per the germline V gene, CDR1 is KGHSH and CDR2 is LQKENI. The CDR3 is CASSRDSPGNTIYF. DNA for the CDR3: TGTGCCAGCTCACGGGACAGTCCTGGAAACACCATATATTTT.

The chain carries TRBV6-5 and TRBJ2-1, with TRBD1 identical over 11 bases. The CDR3 has 14 amino acids. Germline V gene data show CDR1 as MNHEY and CDR2 as SVGAGI. V shed 7 bases and J 2 bases; nucleotides not matched to a gene: 1. This CDR3 is CASTGQGAYNEQFF. CDR3 sequence (DNA): TGTGCCAGCACGGGACAGGGGGCCTACAATGAGCAGTTCTTC.

The chain is built from TRBV5-6 and TRBJ1-1, with D perhaps matching TRBD1 (6 bases). The CDR3 has 14 residues. Germline V CDR1 and CDR2: SGHDT, YYEEEE. Trimming pared 2 bases from V and 5 bases from J, leaving 13 bases between. The CDR3 loop reads CASSLPGEGTEAFF. The CDR3 region has the DNA TGTGCCAGCAGCTTACCAGGGGAGGGGACTGAAGCTTTCTTT.

The chain links TRBV7-2 to TRBJ2-3; perhaps D is TRBD1 or TRBD2 (6 bases each). V was trimmed by 8 bases and J by 1 base, leaving 10 bases between them. CDR1 and CDR2 (germline): SGHTA, FQGNSA. The CDR3 spans 13 residues. CDR3 loop: CASRGRGTDTQYF. CDR3 sequence (DNA): TGTGCCAGCCGGGGGCGGGGCACAGATACGCAGTATTTT.

The J gene is TRBJ2-1, the V gene TRBV5-1; D unclear. Looked up from germline, CDR1 is SGHRS and CDR2 is YFSETQ. Deletions cut 3 bases from V and 9 bases from J, with 25 bases between. The CDR3 extends over 17 amino acids. CDR3 sequence: CASSSNVVNPLSGEQFF. CDR3 DNA: TGCGCCAGCAGCTCGAACGTGGTGAATCCCCTTTCCGGTGAGCAGTTCTTC. Combining the CDR3 with reference TRBV5-1 and TRBJ2-1 gives the whole variable domain KAGVTQTPRYLIKTRGQQVTLSCSPISGHRSVSWYQQTPGQGLQFLFEYFSETQRNKGNFPGRFSGRQFSNSRSEMNVSTLELGDSALYLCASSSNVVNPLSGEQFFGPGTRLTVL.